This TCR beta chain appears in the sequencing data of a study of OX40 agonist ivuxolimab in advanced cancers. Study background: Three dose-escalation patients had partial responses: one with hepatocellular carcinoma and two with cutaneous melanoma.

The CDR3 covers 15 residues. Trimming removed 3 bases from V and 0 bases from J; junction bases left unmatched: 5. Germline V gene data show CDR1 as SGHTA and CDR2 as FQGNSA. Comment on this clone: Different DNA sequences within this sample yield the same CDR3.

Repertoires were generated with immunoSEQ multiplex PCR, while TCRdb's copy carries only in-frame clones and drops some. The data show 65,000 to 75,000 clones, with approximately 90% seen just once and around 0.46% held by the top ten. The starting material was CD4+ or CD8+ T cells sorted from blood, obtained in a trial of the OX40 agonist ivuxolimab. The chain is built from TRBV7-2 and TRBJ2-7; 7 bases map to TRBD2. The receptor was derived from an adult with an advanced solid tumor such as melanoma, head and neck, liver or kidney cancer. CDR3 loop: CASSLASGYSYEQYF. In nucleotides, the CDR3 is TGTGCCAGCAGCTTGGCTAGCGGTTACTCCTACGAGCAGTACTTC. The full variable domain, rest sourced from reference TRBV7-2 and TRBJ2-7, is GAGVSQSPSNKVTEKGKDVELRCDPISGHTALYWYRQSLGQGLEFLIYFQGNSAPDKSGLPSDRFSAERTGGSVSTLTIQRTQQEDSAVYLCASSLASGYSYEQYFGPGTRLTVT.